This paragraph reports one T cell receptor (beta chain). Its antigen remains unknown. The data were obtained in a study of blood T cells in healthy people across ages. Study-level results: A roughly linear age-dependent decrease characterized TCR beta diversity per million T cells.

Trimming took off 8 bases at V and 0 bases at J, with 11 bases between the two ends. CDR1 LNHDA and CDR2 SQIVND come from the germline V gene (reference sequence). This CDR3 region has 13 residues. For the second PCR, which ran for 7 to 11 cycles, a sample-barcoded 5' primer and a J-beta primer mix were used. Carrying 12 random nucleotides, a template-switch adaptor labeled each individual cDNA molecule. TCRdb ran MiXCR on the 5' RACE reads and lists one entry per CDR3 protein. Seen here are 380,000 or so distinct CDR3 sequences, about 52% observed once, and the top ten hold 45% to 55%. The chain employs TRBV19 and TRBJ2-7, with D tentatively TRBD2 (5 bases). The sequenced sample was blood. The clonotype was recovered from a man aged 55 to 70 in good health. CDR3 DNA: TGTGCCAGTGGCGGGCTAGCCTCCTACGAGCAGTACTTC. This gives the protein CASGGLASYEQYF.